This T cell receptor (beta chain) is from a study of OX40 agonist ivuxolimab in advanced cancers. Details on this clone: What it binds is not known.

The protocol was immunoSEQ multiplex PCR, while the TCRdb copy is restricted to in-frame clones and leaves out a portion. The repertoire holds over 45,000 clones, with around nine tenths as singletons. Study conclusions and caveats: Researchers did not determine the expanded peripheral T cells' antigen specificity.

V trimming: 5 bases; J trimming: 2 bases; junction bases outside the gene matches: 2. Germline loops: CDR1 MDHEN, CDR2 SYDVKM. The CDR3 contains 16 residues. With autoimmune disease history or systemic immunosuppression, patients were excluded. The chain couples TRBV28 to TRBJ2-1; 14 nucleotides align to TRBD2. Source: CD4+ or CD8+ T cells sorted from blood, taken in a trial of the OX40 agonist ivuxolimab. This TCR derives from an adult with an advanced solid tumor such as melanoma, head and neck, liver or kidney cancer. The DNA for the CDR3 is TGTGCCAGCAGTCAGACTAGCGGGGGGGCCTACAATGAGCAGTTCTTC. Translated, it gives CASSQTSGGAYNEQFF.